The rows below give T cell receptor beta chains drawn from one sample of a study of T cell responses to AZD1222 COVID-19 vaccine. Profiled with immunoSEQ multiplex PCR; TCRdb holds only in-frame clones, not every one. This table holds about 150,000 clones, about 92% found once. The material was peripheral blood, obtained on day 0 of AZD1222 vaccination. The origin of the receptors is an adult in good health. The CDR3 runs from the conserved cysteine through the conserved F or W. A D gene is named only where the DNA matches it firmly. Some rows have no size entry. The others give once, few or many, or a class for an expanded clone.

TGTGCCAGCAGCTTGTTGGGGGCGGCATTATGGCAGCCCCAGCATTTT	CASSLLGAALWQPQHF	TRBV5-8	TRBJ1-5	once	-
TGTGCCACCTCTAAGGCAGGGGAAACCTATGGCTACACCTTC	CATSKAGETYGYTF	TRBV24-1	TRBJ1-2	-	-
TGTGCCAGCAGCCAATGGACAGGGGGCGGCGAGCAGTACTTC	CASSQWTGGGEQYF	TRBV3-1/TRBV3-2	TRBJ2-7	-	TRBD1
TGTGCCAGCAGTTTACGGGACAGTTACTACGAGCAGTACTTC	CASSLRDSYYEQYF	TRBV27	TRBJ2-7	-	TRBD1
TGTGCCAGTACCCCGGGGCCTTGGCGGGAAGCTTTCTTT	CASTPGPWREAFF	TRBV19	TRBJ1-1	-	-
TGTGCCACTCGCGAGGGGGACAGGGGCAATTCACCCCTCCACTTT	CATREGDRGNSPLHF	TRBV19	TRBJ1-6	-	TRBD1
TGTGCCAGCAGCTTGTACGCCGAGCAGTACTTC	CASSLYAEQYF	TRBV5-8	TRBJ2-7	-	-
TGTGCCATCAGTGAGGTCTCGTCCGGCAACCAAGAGACCCAGTACTTC	CAISEVSSGNQETQYF	TRBV10-3	TRBJ2-5	-	-
TGTGCCAGCAGTTACTCGAAAGGGACAGACGATACGCAGTATTTT	CASSYSKGTDDTQYF	TRBV6-2/TRBV6-3	TRBJ2-3	-	TRBD1
TGTGCCAGCAGCTCACGTCCAGCTGTGTTACGACAGTCCGCTAACTATGGCTACACCTTC	CASSSRPAVLRQSANYGYTF	TRBV5-5	TRBJ1-2	-	-
TGTGCCTGCACTCGTCAGACAGGGGTGGCCACCTTC	CACTRQTGVATF	TRBV30	TRBJ1-2	-	TRBD1
TGTGCCAGTAGTATTTTGGGTGGTGGTGAAGCTTTCTTT	CASSILGGGEAFF	TRBV19	TRBJ1-1	-	-
TGTGCCATCAGACCGGGACTAGCTTCATTTAATGAGCAGTTCTTC	CAIRPGLASFNEQFF	TRBV10-3	TRBJ2-1	-	TRBD2
TGCGCCAGCAGTCAACTACCAGGAGCTGGCTACGAGCAGTACTTC	CASSQLPGAGYEQYF	TRBV5-1	TRBJ2-7	-	-
TGTGCCAGCAGCCCTGGACAGCCCAAGGTTGGAGCTTTCTTT	CASSPGQPKVGAFF	TRBV7-2	TRBJ1-1	-	-
TGTGCCAGCAGCTGCAGGGGCGGACTAGCGGGGGGCCTCACCGGGGAGCTGTTTTTT	CASSCRGGLAGGLTGELFF	TRBV13	TRBJ2-2	-	TRBD2
TGCGCCAGCAGCGAATTAGCGGGCGACTCCTACAATGAGCAGTTCTTC	CASSELAGDSYNEQFF	TRBV5-1	TRBJ2-1	-	TRBD2
TGTGCCAGCAGCTTATGGGGCAGCACAAACTACGAGCAGTACTTC	CASSLWGSTNYEQYF	TRBV7-9	TRBJ2-7	-	-
TGTGCCTGGAGTGTAAAGGGAGGAAACACCATATATTTT	CAWSVKGGNTIYF	TRBV30	TRBJ1-3	-	-
TGTGCCAGCAGCGTAGCGGACACCGGGGAGCTGTTTTTT	CASSVADTGELFF	TRBV9	TRBJ2-2	-	-
TGTGCCAGCAGCTTAGTCGGGGGGGTAGCAGGTAATTCACCCCTCCACTTT	CASSLVGGVAGNSPLHF	TRBV7-2	TRBJ1-6	-	-
TGCAGCGTGACCGGGACAGGGGATGAAAAACTGTTTTTT	CSVTGTGDEKLFF	TRBV29-1	TRBJ1-4	-	TRBD1
TGTGCCAGCCCAAGACGGGGGGGCGGCACAGATACGCAGTATTTT	CASPRRGGGTDTQYF	TRBV5-8	TRBJ2-3	-	TRBD2
TGTGCCAGCAGCTTAATCTTCCAGAATGAGCAGTTCTTC	CASSLIFQNEQFF	TRBV7-3	TRBJ2-1	-	-
TGTGCCAGCAGCTTAGCGCTAGTCTACAATGAGCAGTTCTTC	CASSLALVYNEQFF	TRBV7-9	TRBJ2-1	once	-
TGCGCCAGCAGCCAAGATTGGGGGGTCCTGAACACTGAAGCTTTCTTT	CASSQDWGVLNTEAFF	TRBV4-3	TRBJ1-1	-	-
TGTGCCAGCAGCTTGGGGGGGGAGAGCTATGGCTACACCTTC	CASSLGGESYGYTF	TRBV5-4	TRBJ1-2	-	-
TGTGCCAGCAGTTTTGACAGGTCCTACGAGCAGTACTTC	CASSFDRSYEQYF	TRBV12-3/TRBV12-4	TRBJ2-7	-	-
TGTGCCACAGGACAGGGGGAAGATACGCAGTATTTT	CATGQGEDTQYF	TRBV6-6	TRBJ2-3	-	TRBD1
TGTGCCAGCAGCCAAATTAGGGTCACTGAAGCTTTCTTT	CASSQIRVTEAFF	TRBV3-1/TRBV3-2	TRBJ1-1	once	-
TGTGCCAGTAGTGGGCAGGGGTTCTCTGGCTACACCTTC	CASSGQGFSGYTF	TRBV19	TRBJ1-2	once	-
TGTGCCAGCACCACGGGGTGGGCCGGGGAGCTGTTTTTT	CASTTGWAGELFF	TRBV28	TRBJ2-2	few	-
TGTGCCAGCAGCGTCGAGCGATATTTTAATTCACCCCTCCACTTT	CASSVERYFNSPLHF	TRBV9	TRBJ1-6	-	-
TGTGCCAGTAGTACTCAGGAGGGCCAAGAGACCCAGTACTTC	CASSTQEGQETQYF	TRBV19	TRBJ2-5	-	-
TGTGCCAGCAGCGACAGAGACTACACCGGGGAGCTGTTTTTT	CASSDRDYTGELFF	TRBV6-2/TRBV6-3	TRBJ2-2	-	-
TGTGCCAGCAGTTTTGACGGGAACCACCATGGCTACACCTTC	CASSFDGNHHGYTF	TRBV6-5	TRBJ1-2	-	-
TGCGCCAGCAGCGTGACAGGGGATCAGCCCCAGCATTTT	CASSVTGDQPQHF	TRBV5-1	TRBJ1-5	few	TRBD1
TGTGCCAGCAGTCTCGGGACGGCGATGGAAAAACTGTTTTTT	CASSLGTAMEKLFF	TRBV2	TRBJ1-4	-	-
TGTGCCAGCAGAATACACCGGGACACGCACACTGAAGCTTTCTTT	CASRIHRDTHTEAFF	TRBV6-5	TRBJ1-1	-	-
TGTGCCAGCAGCCTAGTGAACACTGAAGCTTTCTTT	CASSLVNTEAFF	TRBV7-9	TRBJ1-1	-	-
TGTGCCAGCAGCTTAACGCGTAAAGGGACTGAAGCTTTCTTT	CASSLTRKGTEAFF	TRBV11-3	TRBJ1-1	-	-
TGTGCCAGCAGTTGGCAGGGGCGGGAGACCCAGTACTTC	CASSWQGRETQYF	TRBV6-5	TRBJ2-5	-	-
TGTGCCAGCAGGTGGGGGGCCGAGCAGTACTTC	CASRWGAEQYF	TRBV7-8	TRBJ2-7	-	-
TGTGCCAGCAGCCCGGAACAGGGGAACTCTGGAAACACCATATATTTT	CASSPEQGNSGNTIYF	TRBV13	TRBJ1-3	-	TRBD1
TGTGCCAGCAGTGGGCAGACAGGGGGGAAGACCCAGTACTTC	CASSGQTGGKTQYF	TRBV27	TRBJ2-5	-	TRBD1